This record concerns one TCR beta chain sequence. Assay: immunoSEQ multiplex PCR; the TCRdb copy retains only in-frame clones and omits some. The sample carries approximately 90,000 clones, just under 80% recorded once. This sample stems from a study of blood T cell repertoires in COVID-19. CDR1 is LGHNA and CDR2 is YNFKEQ in the germline V gene. Trimming stripped 0 bases from V and 1 base from J, with 12 bases between. CDR3 length: 17 amino acids. The source material was peripheral blood. This TCR came from a man aged 70-80 years with COVID-19, enrolled during active disease. The chain joins TRBV4-2 to TRBJ2-2, with D possibly being TRBD2 (5 bases). CDR3 in DNA: TGTGCCAGCAGCCAAGAAGGCGGAAGCGGGAACACCGGGGAGCTGTTTTTT. It is translated as CASSQEGGSGNTGELFF.